This T cell receptor beta chain came from a study of CD8+ T cells in alopecia areata. Overall study: Twice a day, 5 to 10 mg of oral tofacitinib was administered to treated patients. Study observations and caveats: Scalp samples also yield sequences from resident alphabeta T cells of normal skin. Elevated clonality characterized lesional scalp relative to normal scalp, particularly in alopecia totalis/universalis.

A note on this clone: Its cognate antigen is unknown. One end of the junction is discordant with germline, which a read error may explain.

Collection of lesional scalp punch biopsies and peripheral blood was performed in alopecia areata patients. Germline-derived CDR1 and CDR2 are KGHSH and LQKENI. CDR3 size: 16 residues. It was cDNA, reverse transcribed from extracted RNA, that served as the sequencing template. This table comes from immunoSEQ multiplex PCR, and its TCRdb copy is limited to in-frame clones, with some not included. The sample carries fewer than 250,000 clones, about three fifths recorded once. Sequencing used CD4+ T cells sorted from blood, obtained at week 0. The chain links TRBV18 to TRBJ2-6; D remains unclear. This receptor was taken from a human donor with alopecia areata. The CDR3 nucleotides read TGTGCCAGCTCATCACCACGGCGCTCTGGGGCCAACGTCCTGACTTTC. Translating gives CASSSPRRSGANVLTF.